A single sample gave rise to the 29 T cell receptor beta chains below, sequenced in a study of control samples from healthy donors and cancer patients. Sequencing used immunoSEQ multiplex PCR; TCRdb keeps in-frame clones, though not all of them. Among some 40,000 clones, around 82% were seen once, and the ten largest hold around a fifth. Sequencing was done on a sample of PBMCs. Every receptor here comes from a woman aged 60 to 75 with lung cancer.

The chain has TRBV5-6 and TRBJ2-5; TRBD2 matches at 9 bases. In germline, CDR1 is SGHDT, CDR2 YYEEEE. The CDR3 totals 15 residues. CDR3 region: CPTSLAGRGGGTQYF. The DNA for the CDR3 is TGTCCCACCAGCCTAGCGGGGCGGGGGGGAGGAACCCAGTACTTC.

V usage is TRBV7-3 and J usage is TRBJ2-5; D is undetermined. Germline V gives CDR1 SGHTA, CDR2 FQGTGA. This CDR3 is 13 amino acids long. V was shortened by 2 bases and J by 0 bases, with 4 bases between the two germline ends. The CDR3 protein is CASSLAYQETQYF. CDR3 coding DNA: TGTGCCAGCAGCTTAGCCTACCAAGAGACCCAGTACTTC.

This chain uses TRBV9 with TRBJ1-1; D gene ambiguous. V lost 4 bases to trimming and J lost 7 bases, with 11 bases between them. The germline V gene encodes CDR1 SGDLS and CDR2 YYNGEE. The CDR3 totals 12 residues. Here the CDR3 reads CASSPRVGEAFF. As DNA, the CDR3 is TGTGCCAGCAGCCCCCGAGTGGGTGAAGCTTTCTTT. The entire variable domain, with the rest obtained from reference TRBV9 and TRBJ1-1, is as follows: DSGVTQTPKHLITATGQRVTLRCSPRSGDLSVYWYQQSLDQGLQFLIQYYNGEERAKGNILERFSAQQFPDLHSELNLSSLELGDSALYFCASSPRVGEAFFGQGTRLTVV.

The rearrangement uses TRBV19 and TRBJ2-3, with D unclear. V lost 1 base, J lost 4 bases, and 6 bases lay in between. Germline CDR1 LNHDA, CDR2 SQIVND (reference sequence). This CDR3 comprises 13 residues. The CDR3 sequence: CASSIALSDTQYF. The CDR3 coding sequence is TGTGCCAGTAGTATAGCCCTATCAGATACGCAGTATTTT.

The chain carries TRBV11-2 and TRBJ1-6, with no clear D. The CDR3 loop spans 12 amino acids. Germline CDR1 reads SGHAT; CDR2 reads FQNNGV. Trimming removed 5 bases at V and 10 bases at J, with 9 bases between. The CDR3 DNA reads TGTGCCAGCAGCCTCCTGCCGTCACCCCTCCACTTT. Translating it yields CASSLLPSPLHF.

The V and J genes are TRBV19 and TRBJ1-1; no firm D call. The CDR3 runs to 14 residues. V gave up 7 bases and J gave up 0 bases, with 12 bases separating them. CDR1 is LNHDA and CDR2 is SQIVND in the germline V gene (reference sequence). The CDR3 sequence is CASIEERMNTEAFF. In nucleotides, the CDR3 is TGTGCCAGTATTGAGGAAAGGATGAACACTGAAGCTTTCTTT.

The count of this clone is one. The junction does not match germline at one end; this may be a read error. The J gene is TRBJ2-2, the V gene TRBV7-7, with 7 bases that match TRBD2. Germline lookup yields CDR1 SSHAT and CDR2 FNYEAQ (reference sequence). CDR3 length: 14 residues. DNA of the CDR3: TGTGCTAGCAGCAGAACGCGGGAGTCCGGGGAGCTGTTTTTT. Translating gives CASSRTRESGELFF.

This clone was seen a handful of times. The chain employs TRBV3-1 (or the pseudogene TRBV3-2) and TRBJ1-2; no clear D gene. In germline, CDR1 is LGHDT, CDR2 YNNKEL (reference sequence). The CDR3 contains 13 residues. V lost 0 bases and J 8 bases, leaving 10 bases between the germline ends. The DNA of the CDR3 is TGTGCCAGCAGCCAAGACCAGACGAGGGGCTACACCTTC. Protein sequence: CASSQDQTRGYTF.

The rearrangement joins TRBV7-8 to TRBJ2-1, with no clear D. This CDR3 comprises 14 residues. Germline V gene data show CDR1 as SGHVS and CDR2 as FQNEAQ. Trimming took off 1 base at V and 9 bases at J, with 13 bases between the two ends. DNA for the CDR3: TGTGCCAGCAGCTTAGGGTCCGTATCTAGTGAGCAGTTCTTC. It codes for CASSLGSVSSEQFF. Full variable domain (missing parts from reference TRBV7-8 and TRBJ2-1): GAGVSQSPRYKVAKRGQDVALRCDPISGHVSLFWYQQALGQGPEFLTYFQNEAQLDKSGLPSDRFFAERPEGSVSTLKIQRTQQEDSAVYLCASSLGSVSSEQFFGPGTRLTVL.

The chain is built from TRBV6-4 and TRBJ1-2; TRBD1 aligns across 7 bases. The germline gives CDR1 MRHNA, CDR2 SNTAGT. The V segment lost 4 bases and the J segment 7 bases; nucleotides outside the gene matches: 3. This CDR3 has 12 amino acids. The CDR3 bases are TGTGCCAGCAGTGGCCCAGGGGGTGGCTACACCTTC. Protein: CASSGPGGGYTF.

The chain employs TRBV7-9 and TRBJ2-5; D possibly matches TRBD1 or TRBD2 (5 bases each). Germline V gene sequence: CDR1 SEHNR, CDR2 FQNEAQ (reference sequence). This CDR3 comprises 13 residues. V lost 3 bases, J lost 5 bases, and 10 bases lay in between. The CDR3 nucleotides are TGTGCCAGCAGCTTCTCAGGGAGCGAGACCCAGTACTTC. This sequence encodes CASSFSGSETQYF.

This rearrangement joins TRBV6-4 to TRBJ2-3; 8 bases map to TRBD2. The CDR3 extends over 16 amino acids. Germline lookup yields CDR1 MRHNA and CDR2 SNTAGT. After removal of 6 bases from V and 4 bases from J, the junction contained 12 bases not matched to a gene. The CDR3 coding sequence is TGTGCCAGCAGCATGGGAACAGCGGGAGAGTCAGATACGCAGTATTTT. As protein: CASSMGTAGESDTQYF.

The chain has TRBV7-2 and TRBJ2-3; tentatively, D is TRBD2 (5 bases). Looked up from germline, CDR1 is SGHTA and CDR2 is FQGNSA. Trimming stripped 4 bases from V and 5 bases from J, with 16 bases between. The CDR3 runs 15 residues. In nucleotides, the CDR3 is TGTGCCAGCAGCTCTTCCGGCTCCCGGGGAGATACGCAGTATTTT. It codes for CASSSSGSRGDTQYF.

This chain connects TRBV4-2 to TRBJ2-1; the match to TRBD2 covers 14 bases. Germline CDR1 and CDR2: LGHNA and YNFKEQ. The CDR3 covers 15 residues. The V segment lost 4 bases and the J segment 7 bases; nucleotides outside the gene matches: 3. Written as DNA, the CDR3 is TGTGCCAGCAGCCGGACTAGCGGGGGGATTAATGAGCAGTTCTTC. This gives the protein CASSRTSGGINEQFF.

This chain joins TRBV7-9 and TRBJ1-4, with D tentatively TRBD1 (5 bases). The V end lost 2 bases, the J end lost 5 bases, and 9 bases lay between the germline ends. The CDR3 extends over 14 amino acids. CDR1 and CDR2 (germline): SEHNR, FQNEAQ (reference sequence). The DNA of the CDR3 is TGTGCCAGCAGCTTAAGAGGGGAGAATGAAAAACTGTTTTTT. It codes for CASSLRGENEKLFF.

This chain uses TRBV4-1 with TRBJ1-2, with D maybe TRBD1 (6 bases). Germline lookup yields CDR1 MGHRA and CDR2 YSYEKL. This CDR3 region has 17 residues. V was shortened by 4 bases and J by 0 bases, with 18 bases between the two germline ends. The CDR3 DNA reads as TGCGCCAGCAGCCCCACCACTGACAGGACAGCTAACTATGGCTACACCTTC. Protein sequence: CASSPTTDRTANYGYTF.

This clone was found once. This rearrangement joins TRBV6-5 to TRBJ2-3, with 7 positions matching TRBD2. The CDR3 runs to 15 residues. CDR1 MNHEY and CDR2 SVGAGI come from the germline V gene. V shed 6 bases, J shed 1 base, and the junction held 7 bases outside the gene matches. The CDR3 sequence: CASRPSSGRTDTQYF. The DNA for the CDR3 is TGTGCCAGCAGACCATCTAGCGGACGCACAGATACGCAGTATTTT.

The chain recombines TRBV19 with TRBJ1-1; D is ambiguous. CDR1 is LNHDA and CDR2 is SQIVND in the germline V gene (reference sequence). Trimming cost V 3 bases and J 0 bases, with 11 bases left between them. The CDR3 is 15 residues long. CDR3 nucleotides: TGTGCCAGTAGTATTTATGGGAGAATGAACACTGAAGCTTTCTTT. This sequence encodes CASSIYGRMNTEAFF.

In this sample, this clone turned up once. The chain links TRBV19 to TRBJ2-1; D is uncertain. Germline CDR1 is LNHDA and CDR2 is SQIVND (reference sequence). This CDR3 is 12 amino acids long. Trimming pared 4 bases from V and 6 bases from J, leaving 7 bases between. The CDR3 DNA reads as TGTGCCAGTAGTAGGGCGCTCAATGAGCAGTTCTTC. The encoded protein is CASSRALNEQFF.

This chain links TRBV5-5 with TRBJ1-1, with TRBD1 identical over 7 bases. CDR3 length: 13 amino acids. Germline V gives CDR1 SGHKS, CDR2 YYEKEE (reference sequence). V gave up 4 bases and J gave up 5 bases; unmatched junction bases: 5. The CDR3 DNA reads as TGTGCCAGCAGCGCTCAGGGGGGGACTGAAGCTTTCTTT. It yields the protein CASSAQGGTEAFF.

The J gene is TRBJ2-3, the V gene TRBV7-9; 13 nucleotides line up with TRBD2. The V gene end was trimmed by 5 bases and the J gene end by 5 bases; junction bases not matched to a gene: 10. The CDR3 is made up of 17 amino acids. Germline V lookup: CDR1 SEHNR, CDR2 FQNEAQ (reference sequence). CDR3 nucleotide sequence: TGTGCCAGCAGCCCCCGGACTAGCGGGGGAACCAGAGATACGCAGTATTTT. It specifies CASSPRTSGGTRDTQYF.

The rearrangement joins TRBV2 to TRBJ2-1, with 9 bases lining up with TRBD1. This CDR3 contains 14 residues. Germline CDR1 is SNHLY and CDR2 is FYNNEI. J was trimmed by 5 bases and V by 8 bases; bases with no gene match: 7. This CDR3 reads CASLPGQGNNEQFF. In DNA, the CDR3 is TGTGCCAGCTTACCGGGACAGGGCAACAATGAGCAGTTCTTC.

This chain links TRBV14 with TRBJ1-2, with D maybe TRBD1 (6 bases). The CDR3 length is 13 residues. Germline assignment: CDR1 SGHDN and CDR2 FVKESK. The V end was cut by 4 bases, the J end by 7 bases, with 13 bases between. This CDR3 is CASSPAGVRGYTF. The CDR3 DNA reads as TGTGCCAGCAGCCCTGCAGGGGTGCGTGGCTACACCTTC.

V usage is TRBV6-2 or TRBV6-3 and J usage is TRBJ2-1; D possibly corresponds to TRBD1 (5 bases). Trimming removed 4 bases from V and 10 bases from J, with 20 bases in between. CDR1 MNHEY and CDR2 SVGEGT come from the germline V gene. The CDR3 runs to 15 residues. The CDR3 coding sequence is TGTGCCAGCAGTTCTTTCCTGACAGACCCCTCGGAGCAGTTCTTC. As protein: CASSSFLTDPSEQFF.

This chain joins TRBV5-1 and TRBJ1-6; 7 positions agree with TRBD1. This CDR3 is built from 18 residues. CDR1 is SGHRS and CDR2 is YFSETQ in the germline V gene. The V gene end was trimmed by 0 bases and the J gene end by 6 bases; junction bases not matched to a gene: 12. The CDR3 reads CASSLAYGEGQANSPLHF. DNA for the CDR3: TGCGCCAGCAGCTTGGCCTATGGTGAAGGACAGGCTAATTCACCCCTCCACTTT.

The table lists this clone with a count of one. The chain has TRBV15 and TRBJ1-1; D might be TRBD1 (6 bases). Per the germline V gene, CDR1 is LNHNV and CDR2 is YYDKDF (reference sequence). The V and J ends lost 5 bases and 4 bases respectively, with 11 bases between them. The CDR3 covers 13 residues. The CDR3 is CATSGGHSTEAFF. The CDR3, as DNA: TGTGCCACCAGCGGGGGGCACTCCACTGAAGCTTTCTTT.

V is TRBV2 and J is TRBJ1-2; D is possibly TRBD1 (5 bases). Germline CDR1 and CDR2: SNHLY and FYNNEI. V dropped 6 bases and J dropped 3 bases, with 8 bases sitting between them. The CDR3 is 12 residues long. In DNA form, the CDR3 reads TGTGCCAGCAGGGGGGAAGACTATGGCTACACCTTC. This gives the protein CASRGEDYGYTF.

The gene calls are TRBV4-1 and TRBJ2-5, with no clear D. Looked up from germline, CDR1 is MGHRA and CDR2 is YSYEKL. CDR3 length: 14 residues. V gave up 0 bases and J gave up 2 bases, with 7 bases separating them. The CDR3 DNA follows: TGCGCCAGCAGCCAAGAGGGTGGGCAAGAGACCCAGTACTTC. Protein sequence: CASSQEGGQETQYF.

This clone was counted a single time. J is TRBJ2-1 and V is TRBV9; TRBD2 matches 9 bases. Germline CDR1 and CDR2: SGDLS and YYNGEE. The CDR3 extends over 15 amino acids. V lost 4 bases to trimming and J lost 5 bases; unmatched junction nucleotides: 7. The CDR3 bases are TGTGCCAGCAGCACAAGCGGGGGGCCCGACAATGAGCAGTTCTTC. This gives the protein CASSTSGGPDNEQFF.